The clone carrying this TCR beta chain was picked up one time. Controls came from buffy coats of healthy blood donors. This specimen comes from a study of STAT5B mutations in CD4+ large granular lymphocyte leukemia. The survey-level immunoSEQ assay was used. Per the study methods: A productive frequency of 2.59 x 10-5 was the lowest detectable. The repertoire was sequenced with immunoSEQ multiplex PCR; TCRdb's copy has only in-frame clones and lacks some. Clone size and the V and J calls come from that table; the DNA yielded D and trimming. The repertoire has approximately 30,000 clones, roughly two thirds of them found once; the top ten carry 1.5% to 2%. This CDR3 is built from 12 residues. Trimming cost V 6 bases and J 5 bases, with 10 bases left between them. Germline values: CDR1 MNHNY, CDR2 SVGAGI (reference sequence).

The V call is TRBV6-6, the J call TRBJ2-5; D may correspond to TRBD1 or TRBD2 (5 bases each). The receptor was derived from a human donor in good health. Sequencing used CD4+ T cells from blood buffy coats. Written as DNA, the CDR3 is TGTGCCAGCAGAGAGGGACGTGAGACCCAGTACTTC. Translation: CASREGRETQYF.